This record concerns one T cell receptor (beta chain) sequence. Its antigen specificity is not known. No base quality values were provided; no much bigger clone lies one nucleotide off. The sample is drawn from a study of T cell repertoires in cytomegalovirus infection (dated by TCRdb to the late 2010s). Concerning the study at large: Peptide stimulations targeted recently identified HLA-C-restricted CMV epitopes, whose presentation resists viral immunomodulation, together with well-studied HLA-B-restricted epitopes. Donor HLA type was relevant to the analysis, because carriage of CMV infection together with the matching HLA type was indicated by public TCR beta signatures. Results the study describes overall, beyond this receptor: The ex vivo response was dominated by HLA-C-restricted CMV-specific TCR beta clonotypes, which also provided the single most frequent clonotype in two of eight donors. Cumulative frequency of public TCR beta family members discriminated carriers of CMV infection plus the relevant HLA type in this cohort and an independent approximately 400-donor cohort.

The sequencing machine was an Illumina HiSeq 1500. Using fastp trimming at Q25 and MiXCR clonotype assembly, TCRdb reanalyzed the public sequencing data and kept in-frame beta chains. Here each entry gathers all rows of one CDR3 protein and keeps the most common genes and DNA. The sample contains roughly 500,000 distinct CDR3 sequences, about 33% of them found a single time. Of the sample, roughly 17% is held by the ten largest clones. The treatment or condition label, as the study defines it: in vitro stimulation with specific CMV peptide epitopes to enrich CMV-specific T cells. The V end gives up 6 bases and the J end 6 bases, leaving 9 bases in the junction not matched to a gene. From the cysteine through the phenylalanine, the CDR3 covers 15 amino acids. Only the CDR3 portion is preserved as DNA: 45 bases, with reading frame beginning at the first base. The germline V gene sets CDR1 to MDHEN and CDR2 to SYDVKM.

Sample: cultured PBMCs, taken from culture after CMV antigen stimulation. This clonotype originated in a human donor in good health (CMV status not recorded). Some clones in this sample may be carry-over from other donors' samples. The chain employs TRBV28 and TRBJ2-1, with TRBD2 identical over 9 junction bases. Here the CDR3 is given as CASRARLAGPNEQFF. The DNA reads TGTGCCAGCAGGGCCCGGCTAGCGGGACCCAATGAGCAGTTCTTC.